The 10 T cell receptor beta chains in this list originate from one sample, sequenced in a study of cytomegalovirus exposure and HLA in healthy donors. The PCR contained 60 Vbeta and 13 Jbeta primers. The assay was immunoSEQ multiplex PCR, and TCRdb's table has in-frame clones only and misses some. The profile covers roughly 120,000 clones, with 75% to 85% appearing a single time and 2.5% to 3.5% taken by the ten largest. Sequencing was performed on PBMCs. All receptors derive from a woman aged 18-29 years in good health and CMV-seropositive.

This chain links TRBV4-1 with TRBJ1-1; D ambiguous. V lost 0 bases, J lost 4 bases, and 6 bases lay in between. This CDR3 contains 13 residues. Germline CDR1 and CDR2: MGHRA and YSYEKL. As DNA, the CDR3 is TGCGCCAGCAGCCAAGACCCCTTCACTGAAGCTTTCTTT. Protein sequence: CASSQDPFTEAFF.

In DNA, the CDR3 is TGTGCCAGTATGGGGGGGGGCGGGAGCAATCAGCCCCAGCATTTT. Translation: CASMGGGGSNQPQHF. The chain combines TRBV19 with TRBJ1-5, with D perhaps matching TRBD1 (6 bases). Germline V gives CDR1 LNHDA, CDR2 SQIVND (reference sequence). The V gene lost 7 bases and the J gene lost 1 base, with 14 bases spanning the gap. CDR3 length equals 15 residues.

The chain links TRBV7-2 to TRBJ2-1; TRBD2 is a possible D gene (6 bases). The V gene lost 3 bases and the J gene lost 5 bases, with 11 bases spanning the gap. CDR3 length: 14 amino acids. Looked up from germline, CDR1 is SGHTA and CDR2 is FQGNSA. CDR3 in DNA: TGTGCCAGCAGCTTCCAACGGACTAACAATGAGCAGTTCTTC. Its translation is CASSFQRTNNEQFF.

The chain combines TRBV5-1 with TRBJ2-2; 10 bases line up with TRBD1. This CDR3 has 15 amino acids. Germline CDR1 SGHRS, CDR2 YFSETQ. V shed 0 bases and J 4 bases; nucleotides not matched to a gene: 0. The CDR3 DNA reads TGCGCCAGCAGCTTGGGGACAGGGGGCACCGGGGAGCTGTTTTTT. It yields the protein CASSLGTGGTGELFF.

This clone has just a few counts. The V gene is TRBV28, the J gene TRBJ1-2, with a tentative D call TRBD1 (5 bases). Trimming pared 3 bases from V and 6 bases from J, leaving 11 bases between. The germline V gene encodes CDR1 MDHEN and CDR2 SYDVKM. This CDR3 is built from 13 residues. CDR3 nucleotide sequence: TGTGCCAGCAGTTTCAATGGGGCTGATGGCTACACCTTC. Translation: CASSFNGADGYTF.

The DNA of the CDR3 is TGCGCCAGCAGTGAGGGGACTAGGTCGAATGAGCAGTTCTTC. Amino acids: CASSEGTRSNEQFF. The genes are TRBV10-1 and TRBJ2-1, with 8 bases that match TRBD2. Germline CDR1 reads WNHNN; CDR2 reads SYGVQD (reference sequence). There are 14 residues in the CDR3. The V gene end was trimmed by 2 bases and the J gene end by 7 bases; junction bases not matched to a gene: 4.

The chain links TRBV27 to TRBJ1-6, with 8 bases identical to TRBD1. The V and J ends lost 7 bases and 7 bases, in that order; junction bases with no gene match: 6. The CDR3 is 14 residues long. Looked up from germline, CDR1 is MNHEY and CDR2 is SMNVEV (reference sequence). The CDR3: CASTLTGANSPLHF. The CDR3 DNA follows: TGTGCCAGCACCCTGACAGGGGCGAATTCACCCCTCCACTTT.

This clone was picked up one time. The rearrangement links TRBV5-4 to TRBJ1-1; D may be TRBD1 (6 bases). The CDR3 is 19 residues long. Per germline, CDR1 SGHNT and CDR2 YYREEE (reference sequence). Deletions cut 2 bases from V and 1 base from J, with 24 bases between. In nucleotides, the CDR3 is TGTGCCAGCAGCTTAGGGGGAGGGGGGGTCCCAGTGCGGAACACTGAAGCTTTCTTT. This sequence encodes CASSLGGGGVPVRNTEAFF.

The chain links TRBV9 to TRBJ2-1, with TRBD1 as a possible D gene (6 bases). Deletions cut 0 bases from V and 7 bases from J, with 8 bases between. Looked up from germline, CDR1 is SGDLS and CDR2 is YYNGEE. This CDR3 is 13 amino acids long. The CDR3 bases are TGTGCCAGCAGCGTAGGTACAGGGAATGAGCAGTTCTTC. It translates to CASSVGTGNEQFF.

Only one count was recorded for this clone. The CDR3: CASRGPGGPGDTQYF. The DNA of the CDR3 is TGTGCCAGCCGCGGGCCGGGGGGGCCGGGAGATACGCAGTATTTT. V usage is TRBV27 and J usage is TRBJ2-3; 8 nucleotides align to TRBD2. In germline, CDR1 is MNHEY, CDR2 SMNVEV (reference sequence). The CDR3 is made up of 15 amino acids. V lost 8 bases to trimming and J lost 5 bases; unmatched junction nucleotides: 12.